These T cell receptor beta chains were read from a single sample in a study of OX40 agonist ivuxolimab in advanced cancers. Repertoires were generated with immunoSEQ multiplex PCR, while TCRdb's copy carries only in-frame clones and drops some. The table shows 55,000 to 70,000 clones, with around 84% occurring only once. The source material was CD4+ or CD8+ T cells sorted from blood, sampled in a trial of the OX40 agonist ivuxolimab. These receptors were taken from an adult with an advanced solid tumor such as melanoma, head and neck, liver or kidney cancer. The CDR3 runs from the conserved cysteine through the conserved F or W. Fields, in order: J gene, V gene, CDR3 protein.

j_gene: TRBJ2-7; v_gene: TRBV7-6; CDR3aa: CASSQLTGSSEQYF
j_gene: TRBJ2-1; v_gene: TRBV29-1; CDR3aa: CSVEGGTSGSWSYNEQFF
j_gene: TRBJ2-1; v_gene: TRBV19; CDR3aa: CASSIRPKARDEQFF
j_gene: TRBJ2-5; v_gene: TRBV11-2; CDR3aa: CASSLDGGETETQYF
j_gene: TRBJ2-7; v_gene: TRBV5-1; CDR3aa: CASSSAPSGSSYEQYF
j_gene: TRBJ1-1; v_gene: TRBV15; CDR3aa: CATSRDSSTGGSEAFF
j_gene: TRBJ2-1; v_gene: TRBV9; CDR3aa: CASSGTSEADNEQFF
j_gene: TRBJ1-6; v_gene: TRBV7-2; CDR3aa: CASRTVGTRRGPLHF
j_gene: .; v_gene: TRBV4-1; CDR3aa: CASSQPPLGVKPYEQYF
j_gene: TRBJ2-3; v_gene: TRBV9; CDR3aa: CASSVGLGLTTDTQYF
j_gene: TRBJ2-5; v_gene: TRBV4-1; CDR3aa: CASSQDRRGGQETQYF
j_gene: TRBJ2-7; v_gene: TRBV4-1; CDR3aa: CASSQGLAGWHEQYF
j_gene: TRBJ2-7; v_gene: TRBV9; CDR3aa: CASSPLGQGVHEQYF
j_gene: TRBJ2-7; v_gene: TRBV6-6; CDR3aa: CASSYLAGGDEQYF
j_gene: TRBJ1-3; v_gene: TRBV19; CDR3aa: CASRRTGSGNTIYF
j_gene: TRBJ1-6; v_gene: TRBV6-1; CDR3aa: CASSDPRSSHF
j_gene: TRBJ2-1; v_gene: TRBV18; CDR3aa: CASSPGGTSGSNNEQFF
j_gene: TRBJ1-4; v_gene: TRBV11-2; CDR3aa: CASSGTGAWNEKLFF
j_gene: TRBJ2-1; v_gene: TRBV28; CDR3aa: CASSLWSLAGGPGEQFF
j_gene: TRBJ1-1; v_gene: TRBV28; CDR3aa: CASSYTPDRNTEAFF
j_gene: TRBJ2-5; v_gene: TRBV19; CDR3aa: CASSPFTGGKETQYF
j_gene: TRBJ1-6; v_gene: TRBV30; CDR3aa: CAWSVDSHSPLHF
j_gene: TRBJ2-7; v_gene: TRBV10-1; CDR3aa: CASSRDPADEQYF
j_gene: TRBJ2-7; v_gene: TRBV12-2; CDR3aa: CASGMPRWRVYEQYF
j_gene: TRBJ2-7; v_gene: TRBV10-2; CDR3aa: CASSDTRRTSGYEQYF
j_gene: TRBJ1-1; v_gene: TRBV19; CDR3aa: CASPPPGQLNTEAFF
j_gene: TRBJ2-7; v_gene: TRBV6-1; CDR3aa: CASSDIRLGQGINEQYF
j_gene: TRBJ2-5; v_gene: TRBV15; CDR3aa: CATSRDSGIQETQYF
j_gene: TRBJ1-5; v_gene: TRBV7-2; CDR3aa: CASSKRGGSGQPQHF
j_gene: TRBJ2-5; v_gene: TRBV5-1; CDR3aa: CASRTGYDQETQYF
j_gene: TRBJ1-1; v_gene: TRBV28; CDR3aa: CASSSLDRVSSEAFF
j_gene: TRBJ2-7; v_gene: TRBV5-1; CDR3aa: CASSALAGGPASEQYF
j_gene: .; v_gene: TRBV7-2; CDR3aa: CASSLRGGRVPYEQYF
j_gene: .; v_gene: TRBV10-1; CDR3aa: CASSDPGTGNYEQYF
j_gene: TRBJ1-1; v_gene: TRBV7-3; CDR3aa: CASSLNRNTEAFF
j_gene: TRBJ1-6; v_gene: TRBV6-9; CDR3aa: CASSYEGTSNSPLHF
j_gene: TRBJ1-3; v_gene: TRBV7-2; CDR3aa: CASSPERASRNTIYF
j_gene: TRBJ1-1; v_gene: TRBV18; CDR3aa: CASFATGGSNTEAFF
j_gene: TRBJ1-1; v_gene: TRBV11-3; CDR3aa: CASSRTNTEAFF
j_gene: TRBJ2-5; v_gene: TRBV9; CDR3aa: CASSVTSGRALETQYF
j_gene: TRBJ1-2; v_gene: TRBV6-5; CDR3aa: CASSYSSGVLYGYTF
j_gene: TRBJ1-1; v_gene: TRBV7-8; CDR3aa: CASSLAVGGRDTEAFF
j_gene: TRBJ2-1; v_gene: TRBV7-9; CDR3aa: CASSSSGRAVNEQFF
j_gene: TRBJ1-2; v_gene: TRBV29-1; CDR3aa: CSVDFGGGYTF
j_gene: TRBJ2-7; v_gene: TRBV28; CDR3aa: CASSPSAGAVPSYEQYF